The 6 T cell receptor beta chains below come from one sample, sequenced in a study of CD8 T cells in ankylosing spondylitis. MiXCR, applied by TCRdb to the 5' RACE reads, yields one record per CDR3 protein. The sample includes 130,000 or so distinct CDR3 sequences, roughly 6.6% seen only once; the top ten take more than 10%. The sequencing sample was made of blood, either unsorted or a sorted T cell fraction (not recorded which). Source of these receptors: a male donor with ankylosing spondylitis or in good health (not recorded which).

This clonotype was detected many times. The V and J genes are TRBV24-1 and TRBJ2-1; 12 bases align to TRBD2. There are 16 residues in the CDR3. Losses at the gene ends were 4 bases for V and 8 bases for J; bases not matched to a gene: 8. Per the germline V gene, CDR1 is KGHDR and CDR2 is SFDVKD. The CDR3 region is CATSDPTSGSFHEQFF. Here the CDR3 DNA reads TGTGCCACCAGTGACCCGACTAGCGGGAGTTTCCATGAGCAGTTCTTC.

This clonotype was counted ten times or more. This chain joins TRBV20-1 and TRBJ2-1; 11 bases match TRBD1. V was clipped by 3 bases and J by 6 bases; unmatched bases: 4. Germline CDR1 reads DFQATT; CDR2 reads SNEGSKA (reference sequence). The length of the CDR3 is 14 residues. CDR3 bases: TGCAGTGCTAGGGGACAGGGGGATTTCAATGAGCAGTTCTTC. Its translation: CSARGQGDFNEQFF.

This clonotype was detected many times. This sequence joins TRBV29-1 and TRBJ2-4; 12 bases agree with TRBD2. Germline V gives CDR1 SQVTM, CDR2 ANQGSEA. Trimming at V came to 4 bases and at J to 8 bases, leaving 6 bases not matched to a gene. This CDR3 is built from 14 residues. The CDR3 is CSVAGRLAGDIQYF. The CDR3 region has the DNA TGCAGCGTTGCGGGAAGACTAGCGGGGGACATTCAGTACTTC.

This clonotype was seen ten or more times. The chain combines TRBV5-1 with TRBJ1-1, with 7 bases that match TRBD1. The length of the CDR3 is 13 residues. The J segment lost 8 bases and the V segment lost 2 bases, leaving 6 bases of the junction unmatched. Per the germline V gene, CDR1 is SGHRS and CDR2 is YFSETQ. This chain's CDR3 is CASSFDRVGEAFF. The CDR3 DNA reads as TGCGCCAGCAGCTTCGACAGGGTGGGAGAAGCTTTCTTT. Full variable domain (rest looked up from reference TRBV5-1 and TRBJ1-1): KAGVTQTPRYLIKTRGQQVTLSCSPISGHRSVSWYQQTPGQGLQFLFEYFSETQRNKGNFPGRFSGRQFSNSRSEMNVSTLELGDSALYLCASSFDRVGEAFFGQGTRLTVV.

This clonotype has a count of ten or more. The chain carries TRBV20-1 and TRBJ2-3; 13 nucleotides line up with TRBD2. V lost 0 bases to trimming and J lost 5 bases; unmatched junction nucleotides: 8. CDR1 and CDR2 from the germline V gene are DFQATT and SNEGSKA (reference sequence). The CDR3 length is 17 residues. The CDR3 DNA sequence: TGCAGTGCTAGAGATTTTTTGGGACTAGCGGGACTAGATACGCAGTATTTT. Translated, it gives CSARDFLGLAGLDTQYF.

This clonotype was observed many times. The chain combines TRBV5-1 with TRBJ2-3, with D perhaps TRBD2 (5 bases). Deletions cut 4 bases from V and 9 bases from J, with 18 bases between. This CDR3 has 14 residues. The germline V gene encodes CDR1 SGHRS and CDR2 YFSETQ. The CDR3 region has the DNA TGCGCCAGCAGCGCTGGACTCGGCCCCCAAACGCAGTATTTT. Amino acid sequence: CASSAGLGPQTQYF.